This T cell receptor (beta chain) comes out of a study of OX40 agonist ivuxolimab in advanced cancers. Study findings and constraints: Patients with a partial response at 0.1-3.0 mg/kg had among the lowest clonal expansion.

The table came from immunoSEQ multiplex PCR; TCRdb's copy has only in-frame clones and leaves some out. The top ten clones hold about 5% of a sample with tens of thousands of clones, over 70% of them seen once. This CDR3 contains 13 residues. The V end lost 4 bases, the J end lost 3 bases, and 6 bases lay between the germline ends. In germline, CDR1 is SGHTA, CDR2 FQGTGA. This clone was recorded once. Its specificity is unknown. The chain uses TRBV7-3 and TRBJ2-2; D uncertain. This specimen was CD4+ or CD8+ T cells sorted from blood, taken in a trial of the OX40 agonist ivuxolimab. The sequence came from an adult with an advanced solid tumor such as melanoma, head and neck, liver or kidney cancer. CDR3: CASSSGYTGELFF. The CDR3 coding sequence is TGTGCCAGCAGCTCTGGATACACCGGGGAGCTGTTTTTT.